The next 6 T cell receptor beta chains were all read from a single sample in a study of T-cell memory formation after mild COVID-19. Using its own MiXCR run on the 5' RACE reads, TCRdb lists one record per CDR3 protein. The data hold about 29,000 distinct CDR3 sequences, with 9% to 15% observed a single time. The sample taken for sequencing was PBMCs or a T cell subset sorted from them (not recorded which). These receptors came from an adult woman who had mild COVID-19 (a few samples of this study predate the infection). Cell type and time point are not known.

This clonotype was detected many times. The V and J genes are TRBV28 and TRBJ1-5; TRBD1 is a possible D gene (6 bases). Trimming cost V 7 bases and J 6 bases, with 19 bases left between them. Germline V CDR1 and CDR2: MDHEN, SYDVKM. There are 15 residues in the CDR3. CDR3 nucleotides: TGTGCCAGCACCTTAGGATTGCAGGGGAGTCAGCCCCAGCATTTT. It yields the protein CASTLGLQGSQPQHF.

The sample holds a few counts of this clonotype. The chain carries TRBV25-1 and TRBJ2-3; 10 bases are a match to TRBD1. CDR3 length: 17 residues. CDR1 is MGHDK and CDR2 is SYGVNS in the germline V gene. The J segment lost 1 base and the V segment lost 4 bases, leaving 8 bases of the junction unmatched. The CDR3 region is CASSARTGGAGTDTQYF. In DNA form, the CDR3 reads TGTGCCAGCAGTGCCCGGACAGGGGGGGCTGGCACAGATACGCAGTATTTT.

This clonotype is judged medium-sized (0.01 to 0.1%). The rearrangement links TRBV4-2 to TRBJ1-5; D is unresolved. The CDR3 runs to 18 residues. V was pared by 4 bases and J by 0 bases, with 19 bases between. Per germline, CDR1 LGHNA and CDR2 YNFKEQ. DNA of the CDR3: TGTGCCAGCAGCCCCACCCCCGGCGCAATGGATAGCAATCAGCCCCAGCATTTT. Residues: CASSPTPGAMDSNQPQHF.

This clonotype was seen ten or more times. CDR3 amino acids: CSARYWPTIGASAYEQYF. The CDR3, as DNA: TGCAGTGCTAGATACTGGCCCACGATCGGCGCTAGCGCCTACGAGCAGTACTTC. The chain joins TRBV20-1 to TRBJ2-7; possibly TRBD2 for D (6 bases). CDR1 DFQATT and CDR2 SNEGSKA come from the germline V gene (reference sequence). Deletions cut 2 bases from V and 2 bases from J, with 25 bases between. The CDR3 has 18 amino acids.

This clonotype was found many times. The gene calls are TRBV12-5 and TRBJ1-2; D is unresolved. Germline lookup yields CDR1 LGHNT and CDR2 FRNRAP. CDR3 length: 15 residues. V was clipped by 0 bases and J by 9 bases, with 17 bases between them. This chain's CDR3 is CASGLVGPPGVSYTF. Here the CDR3 DNA reads TGTGCTAGTGGTTTGGTAGGACCACCAGGTGTGAGCTACACCTTC.

CDR3 in DNA: TGTGCCAGCAACCAGGGGTTAGTC. This encodes CASNQGLV. The chain couples TRBV5-8 to TRBJ2-7; a possible D gene is TRBD1 (6 bases). Germline CDR1 SGHTS, CDR2 YDEGEE. The CDR3 totals 8 residues.